This paragraph covers one T cell receptor (beta chain) sequence. The data originate from a study of T-cell reconstitution after alpha-beta-depleted transplantation in children. CDR1 and CDR2 from the germline V gene are SGHKS and YYEKEE (reference sequence). The CDR3 runs to 16 residues. The germline V and J ends were trimmed by 0 bases and 0 bases, with 10 bases remaining between them. A TCRbeta library incorporating unique molecular identifiers was prepared. TCRdb independently ran MiXCR on the PCR reads; one entry per CDR3 protein. The sample includes about 460,000 distinct CDR3 sequences, approximately 13% of them seen just once.

V gene TRBV5-5 combines with J gene TRBJ2-4, with TRBD1 as a possible D gene (6 bases). The clonotype was recovered from a human donor who donated a stem cell graft to a child with combined immunodeficiency. This sample comprised PBMCs from the stem cell graft donor, obtained from the stem cell graft. The CDR3 bases are TGTGCCAGCAGCTTGGAACTCAGGGGAGCCAAAAACATTCAGTACTTC. As protein: CASSLELRGAKNIQYF. The variable domain in full, with the rest retrieved from reference TRBV5-5 and TRBJ2-4, is DAGVTQSPTHLIKTRGQQVTLRCSPISGHKSVSWYQQVLGQGPQFIFQYYEKEERGRGNFPDRFSARQFPNYSSELNVNALLLGDSALYLCASSLELRGAKNIQYFGAGTRLSVL.